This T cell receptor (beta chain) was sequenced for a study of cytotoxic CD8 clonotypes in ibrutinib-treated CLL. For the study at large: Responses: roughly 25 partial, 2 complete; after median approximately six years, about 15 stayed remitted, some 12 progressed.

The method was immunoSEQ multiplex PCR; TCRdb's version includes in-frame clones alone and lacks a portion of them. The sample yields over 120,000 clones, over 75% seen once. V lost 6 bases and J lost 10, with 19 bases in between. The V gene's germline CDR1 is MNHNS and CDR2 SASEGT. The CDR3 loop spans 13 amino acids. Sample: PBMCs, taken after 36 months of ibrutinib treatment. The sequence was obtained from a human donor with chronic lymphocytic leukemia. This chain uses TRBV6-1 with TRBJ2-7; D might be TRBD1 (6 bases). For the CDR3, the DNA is TGTGCCAGCAGCTTGAGGACAGAGACCACACAGTACTTC. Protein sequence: CASSLRTETTQYF.